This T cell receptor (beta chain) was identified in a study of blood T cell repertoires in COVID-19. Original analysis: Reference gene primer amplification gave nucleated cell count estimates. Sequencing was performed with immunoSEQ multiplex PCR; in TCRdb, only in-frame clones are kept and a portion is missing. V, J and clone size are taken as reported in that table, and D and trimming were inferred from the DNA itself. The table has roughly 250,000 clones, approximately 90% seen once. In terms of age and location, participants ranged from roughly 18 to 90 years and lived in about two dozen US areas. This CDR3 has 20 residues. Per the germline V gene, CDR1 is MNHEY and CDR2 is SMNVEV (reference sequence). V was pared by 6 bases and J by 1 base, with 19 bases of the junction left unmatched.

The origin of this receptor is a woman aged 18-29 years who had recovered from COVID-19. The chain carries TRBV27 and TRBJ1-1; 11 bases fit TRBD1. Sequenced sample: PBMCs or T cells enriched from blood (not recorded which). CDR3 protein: CASSPGQGVLRDKKNTEAFF. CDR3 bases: TGTGCCAGCAGCCCGGGACAGGGGGTCTTGCGTGATAAGAAGAACACTGAAGCTTTCTTT.